This T cell receptor (beta chain) was identified in a study of blood T cell repertoires in COVID-19. Study overall: Whether acute or convalescent, the COVID-19 samples came from the United States, Italy and Spain.

Germline V lookup: CDR1 SNHLY, CDR2 FYNNEI. This CDR3 is built from 12 residues. With 6 bases clipped from V and 8 bases from J, the junction kept 4 bases outside the gene matches. Methods used by the authors: Amplified reference gene primers provided the basis for estimating nucleated cell counts. Method: immunoSEQ multiplex PCR; TCRdb's copy keeps in-frame clones and lacks some. For V, J and clone size, that table is used; D and trimming come from the DNA. The sample has more than 300,000 clones, around 86% seen once; the top ten hold roughly 10%. Participants reported their clinical history, and cohort assignment relied on those reports. Cohort 3 donors were reported recovered after two negative PCRs, clearance, or symptom resolution.

Sequencing used PBMCs or T cells enriched from blood (not recorded which). The clonotype originates from a woman aged 18-30 years who had recovered from COVID-19. This chain links TRBV2 with TRBJ1-2, with 9 bases fitting TRBD1. The CDR3 loop reads CASRGTGSGYTF. For the CDR3, the DNA is TGTGCCAGCAGAGGGACAGGGTCGGGCTACACCTTC.